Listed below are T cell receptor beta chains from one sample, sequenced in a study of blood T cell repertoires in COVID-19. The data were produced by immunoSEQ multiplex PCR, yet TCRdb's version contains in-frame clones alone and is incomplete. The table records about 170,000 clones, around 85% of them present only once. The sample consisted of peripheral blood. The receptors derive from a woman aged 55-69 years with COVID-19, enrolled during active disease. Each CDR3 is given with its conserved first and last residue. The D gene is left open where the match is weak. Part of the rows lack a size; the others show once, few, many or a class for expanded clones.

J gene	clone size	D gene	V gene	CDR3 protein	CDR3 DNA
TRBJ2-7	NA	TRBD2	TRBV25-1	CASSESIPGLLVYEQYF	TGTGCCAGCAGTGAATCGATTCCGGGACTACTTGTCTACGAGCAGTACTTC
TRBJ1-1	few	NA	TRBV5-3	CARSLNEGPRPDTEAFF	TGTGCCAGAAGCTTAAACGAAGGCCCCAGGCCGGACACTGAAGCTTTCTTT
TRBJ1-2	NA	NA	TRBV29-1	CSVEDRGGVGYTF	TGCAGCGTTGAAGACAGGGGAGGGGTTGGCTACACCTTC
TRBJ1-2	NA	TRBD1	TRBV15	CATSGGQGLPGYTF	TGTGCCACCAGCGGGGGACAGGGCTTGCCTGGCTACACCTTC
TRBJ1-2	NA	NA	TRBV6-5	CASSYGMNRVGYTF	TGTGCCAGCAGTTACGGAATGAACAGGGTTGGCTACACCTTC
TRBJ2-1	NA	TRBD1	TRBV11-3	CASSRGQGARNEQFF	TGTGCCAGCAGCAGAGGACAGGGGGCTCGCAATGAGCAGTTCTTC
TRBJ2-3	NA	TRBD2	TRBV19	CASTFSGRVTSTDTQYF	TGTGCCAGCACCTTTAGCGGGAGGGTTACTAGCACAGATACGCAGTATTTT
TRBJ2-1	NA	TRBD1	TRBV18	CASSVTGTGHHEQFF	TGTGCCAGCTCAGTAACCGGGACAGGGCACCATGAGCAGTTCTTC
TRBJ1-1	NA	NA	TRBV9	CASSLQGSTEAFF	TGTGCCAGCAGCCTCCAGGGGAGCACTGAAGCTTTCTTT
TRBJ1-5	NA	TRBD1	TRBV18	CASSTTGGWGNQPQHF	TGTGCCAGCTCAACTACAGGGGGCTGGGGCAATCAGCCCCAGCATTTT
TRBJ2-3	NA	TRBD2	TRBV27	CASRVPSGGDTQYF	TGTGCCAGCAGAGTCCCCAGCGGGGGAGATACGCAGTATTTT
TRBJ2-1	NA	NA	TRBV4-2	CASSQQGGNEQFF	TGTGCCAGCAGCCAGCAGGGTGGGAATGAGCAGTTCTTC
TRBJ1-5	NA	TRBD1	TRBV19	CASSKTGVTSNQPQHF	TGTGCCAGTAGTAAAACAGGGGTAACTAGCAATCAGCCCCAGCATTTT
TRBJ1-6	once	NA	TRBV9	CASSPDPGGDSPLHF	TGTGCCAGCAGCCCCGACCCCGGGGGTGATTCACCCCTCCACTTT
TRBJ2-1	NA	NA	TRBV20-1	CSASRGGHNSYNEQFF	TGCAGTGCTAGTCGGGGTGGCCATAACTCCTACAATGAGCAGTTCTTC
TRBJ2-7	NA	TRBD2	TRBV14	CASSQLAGSLRPTEQYF	TGTGCCAGCAGCCAGCTAGCGGGATCGCTCAGGCCTACAGAGCAGTACTTC
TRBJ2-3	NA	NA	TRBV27	CASSLPYTDTQYF	TGTGCCAGCAGTTTACCTTACACAGATACGCAGTATTTT
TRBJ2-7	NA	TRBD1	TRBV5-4	CASSYRGQGGEQYF	TGTGCCAGCAGCTACAGGGGACAGGGGGGCGAGCAGTACTTC
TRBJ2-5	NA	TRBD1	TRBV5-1	CASSPAGQGLRETQYF	TGCGCCAGCAGCCCCGCGGGACAGGGGCTCCGGGAGACCCAGTACTTC
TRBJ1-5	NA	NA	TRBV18	CASSPPAGNQPQHF	TGTGCCAGCTCACCACCGGCAGGCAATCAGCCCCAGCATTTT
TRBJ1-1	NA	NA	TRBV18	CASSPKIAGSVTEAFF	TGTGCCAGCTCACCAAAGATCGCGGGGTCGGTCACTGAAGCTTTCTTT
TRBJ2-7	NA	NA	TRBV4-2	CASSQVMSTGRAYEQYF	TGTGCCAGCAGCCAAGTGATGAGCACAGGGCGCGCCTACGAGCAGTACTTC
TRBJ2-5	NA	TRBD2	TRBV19	CASSISGGSAGTQYF	TGTGCCAGTAGTATATCGGGAGGGTCTGCTGGGACCCAGTACTTC
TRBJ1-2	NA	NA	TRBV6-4	CASSDNQGYGYTF	TGTGCCAGCAGTGACAATCAGGGATATGGCTACACCTTC
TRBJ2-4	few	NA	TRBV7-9	CASSPLGARTKNIQYF	TGTGCCAGCAGCCCCCTAGGGGCGCGGACCAAAAACATTCAGTACTTC
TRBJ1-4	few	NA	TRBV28	CASSPRFEKLFF	TGTGCCAGCAGTCCTAGGTTTGAAAAACTGTTTTTT
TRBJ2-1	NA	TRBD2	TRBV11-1	CASSLARGASYNEQFF	TGTGCCAGCAGCTTAGCGCGGGGGGCCTCCTACAATGAGCAGTTCTTC
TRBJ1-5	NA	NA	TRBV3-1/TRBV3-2	CASSQAGLNQPQHF	TGTGCCAGCAGCCAGGCAGGGCTTAATCAGCCCCAGCATTTT
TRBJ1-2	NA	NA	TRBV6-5	CASSPESVNGYTF	TGTGCCAGCAGCCCCGAATCGGTCAATGGCTACACCTTC
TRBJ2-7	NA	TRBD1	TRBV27	CASSSWDSLSYEQYF	TGTGCCAGCAGTTCCTGGGACAGCCTGTCCTACGAGCAGTACTTC
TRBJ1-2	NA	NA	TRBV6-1	CASSDGARGYTF	TGTGCCAGCAGTGATGGGGCGCGAGGCTACACCTTC
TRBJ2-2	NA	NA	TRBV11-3	CASTRGSTGELFF	TGTGCCAGCACCAGAGGGAGCACCGGGGAGCTGTTTTTT
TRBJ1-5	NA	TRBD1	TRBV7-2	CASSSRDRGRNQPQHF	TGTGCCAGCAGCTCCCGGGACAGGGGGCGCAATCAGCCCCAGCATTTT
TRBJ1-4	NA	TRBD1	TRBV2	CAGRGGEEKLFF	TGTGCCGGCAGGGGGGGAGAGGAAAAACTGTTTTTT
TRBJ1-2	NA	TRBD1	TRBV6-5	CASSQTGGRYGYTF	TGTGCCAGCAGCCAAACAGGGGGCCGGTATGGCTACACCTTC
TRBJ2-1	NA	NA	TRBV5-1	CASWGGHEQFF	TGCGCCAGCTGGGGCGGCCATGAGCAGTTCTTC
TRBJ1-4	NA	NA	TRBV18	CASSPTVVATNEKLFF	TGTGCCAGCTCACCGACAGTGGTTGCAACTAATGAAAAACTGTTTTTT
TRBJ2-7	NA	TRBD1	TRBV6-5	CASSSGQGYYEQYF	TGTGCCAGCAGTTCCGGACAGGGGTACTACGAGCAGTACTTC
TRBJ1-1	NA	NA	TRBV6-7	CASSYSRPPDEGTEAFF	TGTGCCAGCAGTTACTCGAGGCCTCCGGACGAGGGCACTGAAGCTTTCTTT
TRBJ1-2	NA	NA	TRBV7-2	CASSSEPPYGYTF	TGTGCCAGCAGCTCCGAGCCACCCTATGGCTACACCTTC
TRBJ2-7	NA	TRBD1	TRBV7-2	CASSRTPGTASYEQYF	TGTGCCAGCAGCAGAACTCCCGGGACAGCCTCCTACGAGCAGTACTTC
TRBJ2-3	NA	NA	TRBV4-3	CASSQDFPPSGTDTQYF	TGCGCCAGCAGCCAAGATTTTCCCCCTTCGGGCACAGATACGCAGTATTTT
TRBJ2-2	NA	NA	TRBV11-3	CASSSRDGGGELFF	TGTGCCAGCAGCTCCCGGGACGGGGGAGGGGAGCTGTTTTTT
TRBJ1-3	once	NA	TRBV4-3	CASSLSADGVGNTIYF	TGCGCCAGCAGCCTTAGCGCGGACGGAGTTGGAAACACCATATATTTT
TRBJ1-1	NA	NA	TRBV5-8	CASSFTPGPNTEAFF	TGTGCCAGCAGCTTCACTCCAGGGCCCAACACTGAAGCTTTCTTT
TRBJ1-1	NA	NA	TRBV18	CASSPGPGNSEAFF	TGTGCCAGCTCACCAGGGCCGGGGAACAGTGAAGCTTTCTTT
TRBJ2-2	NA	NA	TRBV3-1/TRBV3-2	CASSQVKPPGELFF	TGTGCCAGCAGCCAAGTAAAGCCCCCCGGGGAGCTGTTTTTT
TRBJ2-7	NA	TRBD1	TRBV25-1	CASSENRGLGEQYF	TGTGCCAGCAGTGAAAACAGGGGGCTGGGCGAGCAGTACTTC
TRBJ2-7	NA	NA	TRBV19	CASTLGPTYEQYF	TGTGCCAGTACCCTGGGGCCTACCTACGAGCAGTACTTC
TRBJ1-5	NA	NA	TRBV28	CASSLYSNQPQHF	TGTGCCAGCAGTTTATACTCTAATCAGCCCCAGCATTTT